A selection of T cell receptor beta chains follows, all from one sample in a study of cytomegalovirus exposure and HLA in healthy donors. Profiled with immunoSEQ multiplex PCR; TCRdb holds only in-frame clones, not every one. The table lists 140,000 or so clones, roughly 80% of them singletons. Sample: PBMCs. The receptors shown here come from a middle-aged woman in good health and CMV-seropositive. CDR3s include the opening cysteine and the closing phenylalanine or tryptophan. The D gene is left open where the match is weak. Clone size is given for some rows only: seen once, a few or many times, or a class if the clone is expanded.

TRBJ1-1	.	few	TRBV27	TGTGCCAGCAGTTTATTGGCGAACACTGAAGCTTTCTTT	CASSLLANTEAFF
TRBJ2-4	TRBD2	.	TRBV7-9	TGTGCCAGCAGCCACCCGGGACTAGCGGGGCCACAAAACATTCAGTACTTC	CASSHPGLAGPQNIQYF
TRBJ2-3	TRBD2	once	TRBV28	TGTGCCAGCAGTTTAGCGGGGGAGGGCACAGATACGCAGTATTTT	CASSLAGEGTDTQYF
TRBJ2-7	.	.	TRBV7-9	TGTGCCAGCAGCCCCGGGACATCTACCTACGAGCAGTACTTC	CASSPGTSTYEQYF
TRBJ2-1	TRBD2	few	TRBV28	TGTGCCACCCAAGGGGGACTAGCATACAATGAGCAGTTCTTC	CATQGGLAYNEQFF
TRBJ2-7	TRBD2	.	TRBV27	TGTGCCAGCAGTTTACGTTCACTAGCGGACTCCTACGAGCAGTACTTC	CASSLRSLADSYEQYF
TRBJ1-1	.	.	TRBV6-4	TGTGCCAGCAGGGGGCCTAGCGGGAGGGCCCGCGACACTGAAGCTTTCTTT	CASRGPSGRARDTEAFF
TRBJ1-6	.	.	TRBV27	TGTGCCAGCAGTTTATCTGGGGGAGGGGCTTCACCCCTCCACTTT	CASSLSGGGASPLHF
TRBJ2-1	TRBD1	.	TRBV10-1	TGCGCCAGCAGTGAGTCGGGTGGACGCCAGGGACAGAGCTCCTACAATGAGCAGTTCTTC	CASSESGGRQGQSSYNEQFF
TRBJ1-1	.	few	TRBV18	TGTGCCAGCTCACCCCCGGTGAGGGCCACTGAAGCTTTCTTT	CASSPPVRATEAFF
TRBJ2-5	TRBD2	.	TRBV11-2	TGTGCCAGCAGCAGGACTAGCGGACCTCAAGAGACCCAGTACTTC	CASSRTSGPQETQYF
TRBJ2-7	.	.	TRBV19	TGTGCCACCAAGGGTGGCAGGGGTAAGATGGGCCCCTACGAGCAGTACTTC	CATKGGRGKMGPYEQYF
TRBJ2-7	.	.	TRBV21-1	TGTGCCAGCAGCAAAACTTATTTCTGGACAGGGCCCTACGAGCAGTACTTC	CASSKTYFWTGPYEQYF
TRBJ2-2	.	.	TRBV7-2	TGTGCCAGCAGCTTAGCGCGGACACCCTCCCGGGAGCTGTTTTTT	CASSLARTPSRELFF
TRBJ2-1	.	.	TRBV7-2	TGTGCCAGCAGCTTAACTCCCTACAATGAGCAGTTCTTC	CASSLTPYNEQFF
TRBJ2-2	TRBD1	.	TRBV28	TGTGCCAGCAGCCGGACAGGGCCCGGGGAGCTGTTTTTT	CASSRTGPGELFF
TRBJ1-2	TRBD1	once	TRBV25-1	TGTGCCAGCAATAAGGACAGGGACGGCTACACCTTC	CASNKDRDGYTF
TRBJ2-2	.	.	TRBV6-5	TGTGCCAGCAGTTACTCGGAGGGAGGCGGGGAGCTGTTTTTT	CASSYSEGGGELFF
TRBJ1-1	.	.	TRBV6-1	TGTGCCAGCAGTGCTACCTCCACAGGGACTGAAGCTTTCTTT	CASSATSTGTEAFF
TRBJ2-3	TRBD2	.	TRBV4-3	TGCGCCAGCAGCCCTAGCGGGGTTAGCACAGATACGCAGTATTTT	CASSPSGVSTDTQYF
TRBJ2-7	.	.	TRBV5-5	TGTGCCAGCAGCATGGAACACCATCCCACCTACGAGCAGTACTTC	CASSMEHHPTYEQYF
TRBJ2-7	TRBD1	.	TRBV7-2	TGTGCCAGCAGCTCACTAGGACAGGGAGTCGACGAGCAGTACTTC	CASSSLGQGVDEQYF
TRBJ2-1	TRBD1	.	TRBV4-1	TGCGCCAGCAGCCAACCGGGACAGGTTGGCGATGAGCAGTTCTTC	CASSQPGQVGDEQFF
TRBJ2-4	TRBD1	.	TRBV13	TGTGCCAGCAGCTCCTGGACAGGGGATGGCATTCAGTACTTC	CASSSWTGDGIQYF
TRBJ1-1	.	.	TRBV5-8	TGTGCCACATCCGGGGGTTTTACTGAAGCTTTCTTT	CATSGGFTEAFF
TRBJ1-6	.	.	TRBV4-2	TGTGCCAGCAGCCAAGAAGGGGGGGATTCACCCCTCCACTTT	CASSQEGGDSPLHF
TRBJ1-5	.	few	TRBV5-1	TGCGCCAGCAGCCCCGCGGGGTACGATCAGCCCCAGCATTTT	CASSPAGYDQPQHF
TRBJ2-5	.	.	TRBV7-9	TGTGCCAGCAGCTCCTCAGGACAAGGGGAGACCCAGTACTTC	CASSSSGQGETQYF
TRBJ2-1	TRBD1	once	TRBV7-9	TGTGCCAGCAGCCCGGGGACAGGTGTTAGTAGCTCCTACAATGAGCAGTTCTTC	CASSPGTGVSSSYNEQFF
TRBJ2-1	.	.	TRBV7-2	TGTGCCAGCAGCTTAGGCGGATCCTACAATGAGCAGTTCTTC	CASSLGGSYNEQFF
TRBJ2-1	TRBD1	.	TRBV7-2	TGTGCCAGCAGCTTAGGTGGGGGCCGGGACAGGGGAAAATTGGGCGAGCAGTTCTTC	CASSLGGGRDRGKLGEQFF
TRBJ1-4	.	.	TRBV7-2	TGTGCCAGCAGCCCGAGGGAATCGGAAAAACTGTTTTTT	CASSPRESEKLFF
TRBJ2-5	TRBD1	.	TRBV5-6	TGTGCCAGCAGCTGGACAGGGCGAGAGACCCAGTACTTC	CASSWTGRETQYF
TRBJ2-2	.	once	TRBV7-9	TGTTCCAGCAGCCTAGACAGGTTTGAGCTGTTTTTT	CSSSLDRFELFF
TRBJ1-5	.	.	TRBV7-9	TGTGCCAGCAGCCCCCTTAGGAACGAGGGTCAGCCCCAGCATTTT	CASSPLRNEGQPQHF
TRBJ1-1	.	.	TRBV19	TGTGCCAGTAGTATGTCGGGGGTGAACACTGAAGCTTTCTTT	CASSMSGVNTEAFF
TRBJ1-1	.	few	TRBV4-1	TGCGCCAGCAGCCAAGATCTCGGACGGAGGGACACTGAAGCTTTCTTT	CASSQDLGRRDTEAFF
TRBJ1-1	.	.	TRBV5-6	TGTGCCAGCAGCTTGGTTTTTGTCGCTGAAGCTTTCTTT	CASSLVFVAEAFF
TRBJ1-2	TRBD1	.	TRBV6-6	TGTGCCAGCAGTTATCGGCCAGGGGGCAAAGCTGGCTACACCTTC	CASSYRPGGKAGYTF
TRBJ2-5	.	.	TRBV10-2	TGCGCCAGCAGTGATACTACAGAGACCCAGTACTTC	CASSDTTETQYF
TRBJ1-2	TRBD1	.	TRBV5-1	TGCGCCAGCAGCTCAACAGGGGGCGGCTATGGCTACACCTTC	CASSSTGGGYGYTF
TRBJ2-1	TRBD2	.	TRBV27	TGTGCCAGCATTGCCGGGACTAGAAGGATCTCCTACAATGAGCAGTTCTTC	CASIAGTRRISYNEQFF
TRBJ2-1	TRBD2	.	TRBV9	TGTGCCAGCAGCGTAGAAGTGGCGGGAGCGGGGAATGAGCAGTTCTTC	CASSVEVAGAGNEQFF
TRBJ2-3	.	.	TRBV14	TGTGCCAGCAGCCAAGCCGTAGCGGTGGCAGATACGCAGTATTTT	CASSQAVAVADTQYF
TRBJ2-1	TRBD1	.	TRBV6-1	TGTGCCAGCAGTCTTGGACAGGGGGAGCACAATGAGCAGTTCTTC	CASSLGQGEHNEQFF
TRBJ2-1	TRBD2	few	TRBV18	TGTGCCAGCTCACCTAGCGGGACGTCCTACAATGAGCAGTTCTTC	CASSPSGTSYNEQFF
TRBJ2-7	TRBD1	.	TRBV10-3	TGTGCCATCAGTGAAGGGACAGGGGCCTCCTACGAGCAGTACTTC	CAISEGTGASYEQYF
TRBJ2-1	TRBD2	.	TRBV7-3	TGTGCCAGCAGCAGATCCGGGACTAGCGGGAATTACAATGAGCAGTTCTTC	CASSRSGTSGNYNEQFF
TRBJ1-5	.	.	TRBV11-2	TGTGCCAGCAGCTTAGGGACAGGCAATCAGCCCCAGCATTTT	CASSLGTGNQPQHF
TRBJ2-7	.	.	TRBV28	TGTGCCAGCAGGCCCGGGACTGCTCTTTCCTACGAGCAGTACTTC	CASRPGTALSYEQYF
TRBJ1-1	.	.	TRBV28	TGTGCCAGCTGCCTGACAGCATTAGACACTGAAGCTTTCTTT	CASCLTALDTEAFF
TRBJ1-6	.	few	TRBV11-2	TGTGCCAGCACCGTGAGCAACCTGAATTCACCCCTCCACTTT	CASTVSNLNSPLHF
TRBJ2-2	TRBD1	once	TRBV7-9	TGTGCCAGCAGCTCACCTCGGGGACAGGGTGCCACCGGGGAGCTGTTTTTT	CASSSPRGQGATGELFF
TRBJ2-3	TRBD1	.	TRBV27	TGTGCCAGCACCCCCACCGGGACAGGATCAGATACGCAGTATTTT	CASTPTGTGSDTQYF
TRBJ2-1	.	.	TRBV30	TGTGCCTCCAGGGGATGGGATGAGCAGTTCTTC	CASRGWDEQFF
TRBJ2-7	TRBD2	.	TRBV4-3	TGCGCCAGCAGCCATGCTACTAGCGGCTACGAGCAGTACTTC	CASSHATSGYEQYF